The 26 T cell receptor beta chains given below trace back to one sample, sequenced in a study of radiation and T cells in renal cell carcinoma. The treatment is: treatment-naive control, cytoreductive nephrectomy. Sequencing was performed with immunoSEQ multiplex PCR; in TCRdb, only in-frame clones are kept and a portion is missing. The sample has 15,000 or so clones, roughly three fifths seen once. The sequencing used tumor tissue, collected from a patient whose treatment was nephrectomy without radiotherapy. The receptors stem from a man aged 45-65 years with renal cell carcinoma.

V usage is TRBV4-2 and J usage is TRBJ2-7, with D tentatively TRBD2 (5 bases). Germline CDR1 and CDR2: LGHNA and YNFKEQ. The V gene lost 4 bases and the J gene lost 3 bases, with 22 bases spanning the gap. The CDR3 sequence is 17 residues long. Here the CDR3 reads CASSPKWDPQRDYEQYF. The CDR3 DNA reads TGTGCCAGCAGCCCAAAATGGGATCCCCAACGGGACTACGAGCAGTACTTC.

The rearrangement links TRBV2 to TRBJ2-3; D not certain. V was clipped by 4 bases and J by 1 base, with 9 bases between them. Germline assignment: CDR1 SNHLY and CDR2 FYNNEI. CDR3 length: 14 amino acids. CDR3 nucleotide sequence: TGTGCCAGCAGTGGGGCAGATCGCACAGATACGCAGTATTTT. Protein sequence: CASSGADRTDTQYF.

This clone was seen just once. The chain joins TRBV9 to TRBJ1-2, with unresolved D. The V end was cut by 4 bases, the J end by 6 bases, with 22 bases between. The germline gives CDR1 SGDLS, CDR2 YYNGEE. The CDR3 extends over 16 amino acids. The CDR3 DNA is TGTGCCAGCAGCCCCAGAGCGGCTATCGGTGGCGATGGCTACACCTTC. Encoded protein: CASSPRAAIGGDGYTF.

V gene TRBV5-6 combines with J gene TRBJ2-1; D not resolved. Trimming took 2 bases from V and 0 from J, leaving 9 bases between them. Looked up from germline, CDR1 is SGHDT and CDR2 is YYEEEE. The length of the CDR3 is 15 residues. The CDR3 sequence is CASSFRESSYNEQFF. The CDR3 DNA sequence: TGTGCCAGCAGCTTCAGAGAAAGCTCCTACAATGAGCAGTTCTTC.

This clone was recorded a few times. The DNA of the CDR3 is TGTGCCAGCAGCGCACAGCTCACCGCAGATACGCAGTATTTT. Translating gives CASSAQLTADTQYF. The V gene is TRBV9, the J gene TRBJ2-3; no firm D call. Germline V gene sequence: CDR1 SGDLS, CDR2 YYNGEE. The V gene lost 3 bases and the J gene lost 4 bases, with 12 bases spanning the gap. The CDR3 length is 14 residues. Supplemented by reference TRBV9 and TRBJ2-3, the full variable domain reads DSGVTQTPKHLITATGQRVTLRCSPRSGDLSVYWYQQSLDQGLQFLIQYYNGEERAKGNILERFSAQQFPDLHSELNLSSLELGDSALYFCASSAQLTADTQYFGPGTRLTVL.

The gene calls are TRBV20-1 and TRBJ2-1; D is undetermined. This CDR3 spans 11 amino acids. The ends were cut back, 6 bases at V and 5 bases at J, with 8 bases in the middle. Per the germline V gene, CDR1 is DFQATT and CDR2 is SNEGSKA (reference sequence). CDR3 amino acids: CSAAPNNEQFF. The CDR3 DNA reads as TGCAGTGCGGCTCCTAACAATGAGCAGTTCTTC.

J is TRBJ1-1 and V is TRBV5-1, with D perhaps matching TRBD1 (6 bases). This CDR3 has 15 amino acids. With 0 bases removed from V and 1 base from J, the gap between germline ends came to 10 bases. CDR1 is SGHRS and CDR2 is YFSETQ in the germline V gene. The CDR3 loop is CASSLEGTKNTEAFF. The CDR3 DNA is TGCGCCAGCAGCTTGGAGGGGACAAAGAACACTGAAGCTTTCTTT.

The table lists this clone with a few counts. The chain combines TRBV5-6 with TRBJ2-7, with no clear D. Germline V gene sequence: CDR1 SGHDT, CDR2 YYEEEE. The CDR3 spans 14 residues. V gave up 4 bases and J gave up 6 bases, with 17 bases separating them. The CDR3 coding sequence is TGTGCCAGCAGCCCTGGAGAGTCCCGGGCCGAGCAGTACTTC. This translates into CASSPGESRAEQYF.

J is TRBJ2-1 and V is TRBV10-3; D uncertain. Germline CDR1 ENHRY, CDR2 SYGVKD. V lost 2 bases, J lost 7 bases, and 6 bases lay in between. The CDR3 runs to 12 residues. The CDR3 coding sequence is TGTGCCATCAGTGAGGCCGGTAATGAGCAGTTCTTC. This codes for CAISEAGNEQFF.

This clone was seen a handful of times. This sequence joins TRBV7-3 and TRBJ1-1, with TRBD1 identical over 8 bases. J lost 2 bases, V lost 5 bases, and 7 bases had no gene match. The germline gives CDR1 SGHTA, CDR2 FQGTGA. The CDR3 is made up of 15 amino acids. CDR3 coding DNA: TGTGCCAGCAGCGAGACAGGGGATGGAAACACTGAAGCTTTCTTT. This encodes CASSETGDGNTEAFF.

This clone came up a few times. The V and J genes are TRBV4-1 and TRBJ1-6; D possibly corresponds to TRBD1 (6 bases). This CDR3 is 16 amino acids long. V was clipped by 3 bases and J by 7 bases, with 16 bases between them. Per germline, CDR1 MGHRA and CDR2 YSYEKL. Here the CDR3 reads CASSQPDRQANSPLHF. In DNA, the CDR3 is TGCGCCAGCAGCCAGCCTGATAGACAGGCCAATTCACCCCTCCACTTT.

This clone rates as medium-sized. The V call is TRBV19, the J call TRBJ1-5; 7 bases are a match to TRBD1. Germline V gives CDR1 LNHDA, CDR2 SQIVND (reference sequence). This CDR3 has 17 residues. V was clipped by 1 base and J by 0 bases; unmatched bases: 6. The CDR3 DNA follows: TGTGCCAGTAGTATAGGCGGACAGGTGAATAGCAATCAGCCCCAGCATTTT. It is translated as CASSIGGQVNSNQPQHF.

This clone turned up a few times. This chain uses TRBV10-3 with TRBJ1-5; D remains unclear. The V and J ends lost 6 bases and 0 bases respectively, with 6 bases between them. The CDR3 runs 13 residues. Germline-derived CDR1 and CDR2 are ENHRY and SYGVKD. The CDR3 DNA follows: TGTGCCATCAGATCAGATAGCAATCAGCCCCAGCATTTT. As protein: CAIRSDSNQPQHF.

The J gene is TRBJ2-2, the V gene TRBV6-1, with 9 bases fitting TRBD1. Germline values: CDR1 MNHNS, CDR2 SASEGT. The CDR3 totals 15 residues. The V segment lost 6 bases and the J segment 2 bases; nucleotides outside the gene matches: 4. DNA for the CDR3: TGTGCCAGCAGACGACAGGGGGTAAACACCGGGGAGCTGTTTTTT. Residues: CASRRQGVNTGELFF.

This clone was counted once. This sequence joins TRBV6-1 and TRBJ2-4, with D possibly called TRBD1 or TRBD2 (6 bases each). This CDR3 comprises 12 residues. The germline V gene has CDR1 MNHNS and CDR2 SASEGT. V was clipped by 10 bases and J by 8 bases, with 15 bases between them. In DNA, the CDR3 is TGTGCCACCAAGGGGGGAAGTGACATTCAGTACTTC. This encodes CATKGGSDIQYF.

This clone came up once. The rearrangement joins TRBV29-1 to TRBJ2-1; TRBD1 might be the D (5 bases). Deletions cut 3 bases from V and 4 bases from J, with 16 bases between. The length of the CDR3 is 15 residues. CDR1 and CDR2 from the germline V gene are SQVTM and ANQGSEA. DNA of the CDR3: TGCAGCGTTGACCAGGGTTGGAAAACATACAATGAGCAGTTCTTC. This encodes CSVDQGWKTYNEQFF.

The chain has TRBV5-1 and TRBJ2-2; weak D call: TRBD2 (5 bases). The V and J ends lost 2 bases and 2 bases respectively, with 13 bases between them. Germline CDR1 and CDR2: SGHRS and YFSETQ. The CDR3 has 16 residues. The CDR3 coding sequence is TGCGCCAGCAGCTTAGTGGCCGGGGTTAACACCGGGGAGCTGTTTTTT. Its translation is CASSLVAGVNTGELFF.

This chain uses TRBV27 with TRBJ1-5; 9 bases match TRBD1. With 6 bases clipped from V and 6 bases from J, the junction kept 9 bases outside the gene matches. The CDR3 sequence is 15 residues long. Germline V gene sequence: CDR1 MNHEY, CDR2 SMNVEV (reference sequence). The CDR3: CASSEDRGGGQPQHF. CDR3 in DNA: TGTGCCAGCAGCGAGGACAGGGGAGGAGGTCAGCCCCAGCATTTT.

This sequence joins TRBV6-5 and TRBJ1-2, with unresolved D. Germline loops: CDR1 MNHEY, CDR2 SVGAGI. The CDR3 consists of 14 residues. Deletions cut 4 bases from V and 2 bases from J, with 11 bases between. This CDR3 reads CASSFGFFNYGYTF. The DNA for the CDR3 is TGTGCCAGCAGTTTCGGGTTCTTCAACTATGGCTACACCTTC.

The V call is TRBV10-3, the J call TRBJ1-5, with 8 bases matching TRBD1. CDR3 length equals 14 residues. With V trimmed by 8 bases and J by 7 bases, 10 bases remained unmatched. The V gene's germline CDR1 is ENHRY and CDR2 SYGVKD. CDR3 residues: CAIALQGDRQPQHF. The CDR3 DNA reads TGTGCCATCGCCCTACAGGGGGACAGGCAGCCCCAGCATTTT.

This clone was detected a few times. This chain joins TRBV5-1 and TRBJ1-4; 9 bases align to TRBD1. The ends lost 5 bases at V and 8 bases at J; junction bases unmatched: 7. The length of the CDR3 is 14 residues. CDR1 SGHRS and CDR2 YFSETQ come from the germline V gene. Here the CDR3 DNA reads TGCGCCAGCAGTCCGACAGGGGGTGTGGAAAAACTGTTTTTT. Its protein product is CASSPTGGVEKLFF.

The gene calls are TRBV30 and TRBJ1-2; D uncertain. With 7 bases removed from V and 8 bases from J, the gap between germline ends came to 14 bases. The germline gives CDR1 GTSNPN, CDR2 SVGIG (reference sequence). CDR3 size: 11 residues. The CDR3 here is CASGGERGYTF. The CDR3 coding sequence is TGTGCCTCTGGCGGGGAAAGAGGCTACACCTTC.

This chain connects TRBV9 to TRBJ2-3; 7 nucleotides match TRBD1. V trimming: 2 bases; J trimming: 6 bases; junction bases outside the gene matches: 9. Germline CDR1 and CDR2: SGDLS and YYNGEE. This CDR3 contains 15 residues. In DNA form, the CDR3 reads TGTGCCAGCAGCGTTACGACAGGGTTGACTGATACGCAGTATTTT. It yields the protein CASSVTTGLTDTQYF. The full variable domain, its missing parts supplied by reference TRBV9 and TRBJ2-3, is DSGVTQTPKHLITATGQRVTLRCSPRSGDLSVYWYQQSLDQGLQFLIQYYNGEERAKGNILERFSAQQFPDLHSELNLSSLELGDSALYFCASSVTTGLTDTQYFGPGTRLTVL.

This clone was seen a handful of times. The chain couples TRBV7-3 to TRBJ2-2; 9 positions agree with TRBD1. This CDR3 has 18 residues. CDR1 is SGHTA, CDR2 FQGTGA, per germline. With 5 bases clipped from V and 0 bases from J, the junction kept 10 bases outside the gene matches. This chain's CDR3 is CASSAERTGASNTGELFF. The CDR3 coding sequence is TGTGCCAGCAGCGCCGAAAGGACAGGGGCGTCGAACACCGGGGAGCTGTTTTTT.

The rearrangement links TRBV27 to TRBJ2-3; TRBD1 matches 8 bases. V shed 6 bases, J shed 1 base, and the junction held 6 bases outside the gene matches. The CDR3 covers 15 residues. CDR1 is MNHEY, CDR2 SMNVEV, per germline (reference sequence). CDR3 residues: CASSRRQGRTDTQYF. The CDR3 nucleotides are TGTGCCAGCAGCCGCCGACAGGGGCGCACAGATACGCAGTATTTT.

The CDR3 sequence: CASSLTGVGVGGYTF. CDR3 sequence (DNA): TGTGCCAGCAGTTTGACTGGGGTCGGCGTTGGCGGCTACACCTTC. The genes are TRBV6-5 and TRBJ1-2; D is undetermined. Trimming stripped 4 bases from V and 8 bases from J, with 20 bases between. The CDR3 totals 15 residues. Germline V gives CDR1 MNHEY, CDR2 SVGAGI.